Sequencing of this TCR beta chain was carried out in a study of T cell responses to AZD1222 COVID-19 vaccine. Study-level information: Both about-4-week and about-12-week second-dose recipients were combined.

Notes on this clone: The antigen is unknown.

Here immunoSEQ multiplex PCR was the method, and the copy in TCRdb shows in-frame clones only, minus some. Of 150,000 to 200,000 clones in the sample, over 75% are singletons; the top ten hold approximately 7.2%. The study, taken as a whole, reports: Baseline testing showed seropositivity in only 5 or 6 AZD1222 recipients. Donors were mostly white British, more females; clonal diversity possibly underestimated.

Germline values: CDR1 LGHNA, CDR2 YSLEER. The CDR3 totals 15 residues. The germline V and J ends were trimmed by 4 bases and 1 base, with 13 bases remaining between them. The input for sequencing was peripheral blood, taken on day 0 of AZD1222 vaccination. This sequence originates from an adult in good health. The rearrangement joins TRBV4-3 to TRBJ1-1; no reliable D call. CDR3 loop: CASSLLGRQNTEAFF. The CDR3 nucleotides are TGCGCCAGCAGCCTCCTAGGACGGCAGAACACTGAAGCTTTCTTT.